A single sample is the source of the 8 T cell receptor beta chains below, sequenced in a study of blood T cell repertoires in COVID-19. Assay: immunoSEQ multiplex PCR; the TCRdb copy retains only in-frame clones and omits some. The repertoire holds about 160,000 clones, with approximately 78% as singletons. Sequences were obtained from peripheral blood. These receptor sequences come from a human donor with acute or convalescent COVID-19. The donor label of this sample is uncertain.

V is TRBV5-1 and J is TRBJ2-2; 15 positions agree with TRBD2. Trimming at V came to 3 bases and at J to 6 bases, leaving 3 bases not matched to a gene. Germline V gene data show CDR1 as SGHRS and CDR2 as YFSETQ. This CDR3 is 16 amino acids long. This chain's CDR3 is CASSWTSGGAAGELFF. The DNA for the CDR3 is TGCGCCAGCAGCTGGACTAGCGGGGGGGCCGCCGGGGAGCTGTTTTTT.

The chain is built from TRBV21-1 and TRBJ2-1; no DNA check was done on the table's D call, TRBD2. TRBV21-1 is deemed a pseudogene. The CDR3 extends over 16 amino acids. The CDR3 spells CASSKPTGGRRNEQFF. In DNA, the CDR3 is TGTGCCAGCAGCAAGCCAACCGGGGGGCGCCGTAATGAGCAGTTCTTC.

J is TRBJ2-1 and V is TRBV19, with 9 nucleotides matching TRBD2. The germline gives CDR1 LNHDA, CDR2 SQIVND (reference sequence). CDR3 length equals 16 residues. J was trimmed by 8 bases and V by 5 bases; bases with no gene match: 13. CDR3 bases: TGTGCCAGTAGTGCCCTAAGCGGGGGGCGGAGCGATGAGCAGTTCTTC. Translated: CASSALSGGRSDEQFF.

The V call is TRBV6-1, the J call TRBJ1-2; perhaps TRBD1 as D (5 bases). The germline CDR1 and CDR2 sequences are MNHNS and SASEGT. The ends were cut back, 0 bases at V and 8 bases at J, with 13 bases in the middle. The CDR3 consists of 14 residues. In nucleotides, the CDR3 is TGTGCCAGCAGTGAAGCCCGGGGGGGTCAGGGCTACACCTTC. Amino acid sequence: CASSEARGGQGYTF.

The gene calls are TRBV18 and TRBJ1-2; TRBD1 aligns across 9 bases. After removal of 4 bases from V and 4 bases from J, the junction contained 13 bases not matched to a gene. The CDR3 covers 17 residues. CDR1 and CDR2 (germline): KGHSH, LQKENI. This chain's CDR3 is CASSLGTGPSGSYGYTF. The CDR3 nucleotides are TGTGCCAGCTCACTCGGGACAGGGCCTTCGGGATCCTATGGCTACACCTTC.

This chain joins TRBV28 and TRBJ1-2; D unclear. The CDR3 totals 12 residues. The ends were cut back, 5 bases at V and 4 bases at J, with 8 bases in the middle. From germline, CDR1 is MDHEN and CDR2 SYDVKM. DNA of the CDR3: TGTGCCAGCAGTGGACTTGGCTATGGCTACACCTTC. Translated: CASSGLGYGYTF.

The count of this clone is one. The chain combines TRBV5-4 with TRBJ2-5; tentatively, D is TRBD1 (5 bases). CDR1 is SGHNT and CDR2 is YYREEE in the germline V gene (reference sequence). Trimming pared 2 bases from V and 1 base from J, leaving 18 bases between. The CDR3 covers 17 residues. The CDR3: CASSFIKNRQIQETQYF. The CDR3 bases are TGTGCCAGCAGCTTTATTAAGAACAGGCAAATCCAAGAGACCCAGTACTTC.

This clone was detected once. The CDR3 DNA is TGTGCCTGGGGGGAGAGCTCCTACGAGCAGTACTTC. Protein product: CAWGESSYEQYF. The J gene is TRBJ2-7, the V gene TRBV30, with a possible D match to TRBD2 (5 bases). V lost 5 bases and J 0 bases, leaving 8 bases between the germline ends. There are 12 residues in the CDR3. The germline V gene has CDR1 GTSNPN and CDR2 SVGIG (reference sequence).